The rows below give T cell receptor beta chains drawn from one sample of a study of blood T cells in healthy people across ages. Using its own MiXCR run on the 5' RACE reads, TCRdb lists one record per CDR3 protein. The repertoire holds some 320,000 distinct CDR3 sequences, 25% to 30% seen once, with over 25% in the top ten. Sequences were obtained from blood. Receptors originate from a woman aged 70-85 years in good health. The CDR3 runs from the conserved cysteine through the conserved F or W. D genes are given only for firm matches. Clone sizes are given selectively: once, few, many, or a class where the clone is expanded.

-,TRBV3-1,few,TRBJ2-7,CASSQEGGRISLYEQYF,TGTGCCAGCAGCCAAGAGGGGGGGCGCATCTCGCTATACGAGCAGTACTTC
TRBD2,TRBV2,-,TRBJ2-5,CASSVLAGGLETQYF,TGTGCCAGCAGTGTACTAGCGGGAGGGCTTGAGACCCAGTACTTC
-,TRBV5-1,-,TRBJ1-2,CASSLQGQSHYGYTF,TGCGCCAGCAGCTTACAGGGTCAGTCCCACTATGGCTACACCTTC
-,TRBV18,-,TRBJ1-1,CASSPGGMGAFF,TGTGCCAGCTCACCGGGGGGTATGGGAGCTTTCTTT
-,TRBV28,few,TRBJ2-5,CASKSALETQYF,TGTGCCAGCAAATCGGCTTTAGAGACCCAGTACTTC
-,TRBV11-1,-,TRBJ2-1,CASSQGPEGHNEQFF,TGTGCCAGCAGCCAGGGACCCGAAGGCCACAATGAGCAGTTCTTC
-,TRBV28,few,TRBJ2-7,CASSKTGKQYF,TGTGCCAGCAGTAAAACAGGAAAGCAGTACTTC
-,TRBV29-1,-,TRBJ2-1,CSVDGRGDNEQFF,TGCAGCGTTGATGGGAGGGGGGACAATGAGCAGTTCTTC
-,TRBV11-2,-,TRBJ2-1,CASSLGDNEQSF,TGTGCCAGCAGCTTAGGAGACAATGAGCAGTCCTTC
-,TRBV29-1,-,TRBJ2-3,CSVPGAAQYF,TGCAGCGTGCCCGGCGCGGCGCAGTATTTT
-,TRBV28,few,TRBJ2-7,CASSWLQGDEQYF,TGTGCCAGCAGTTGGTTACAGGGAGACGAGCAGTACTTC
-,TRBV28,-,TRBJ1-4,CASSFLGAANEKLFF,TGTGCCAGCAGTTTTTTAGGGGCGGCTAATGAAAAACTGTTTTTT
TRBD1,TRBV20-1,-,TRBJ1-5,CSARNPATGDGQPQHF,TGCAGTGCTAGAAACCCTGCGACAGGGGACGGTCAGCCCCAGCATTTT
-,TRBV28,few,TRBJ2-1,CAIGAYNEQFF,TGTGCCATCGGAGCGTACAATGAGCAGTTCTTC
-,TRBV15,few,TRBJ2-5,CATSRDVGGTQYF,TGTGCCACCAGCAGAGATGTCGGAGGGACCCAGTACTTC
TRBD1,TRBV5-1,-,TRBJ1-5,CASSRTGGDQPQHF,TGCGCCAGCAGCCGGACAGGGGGCGATCAGCCCCAGCATTTT
TRBD1,TRBV5-1,few,TRBJ2-1,CASSLVGQGYNEQFF,TGCGCCAGCAGCTTGGTGGGACAGGGATACAATGAGCAGTTCTTC
TRBD1,TRBV28,-,TRBJ2-2,CASSPRGQANTGELFF,TGTGCCAGCAGTCCCAGGGGACAGGCAAACACCGGGGAGCTGTTTTTT
-,TRBV5-1,many,TRBJ2-5,CASSLDAGATQYF,TGCGCCAGCAGCTTGGATGCGGGGGCCACCCAGTACTTC
-,TRBV5-6,few,TRBJ2-5,CASRTGRQETQYF,TGTGCCAGCCGAACAGGACGTCAAGAGACCCAGTACTTC
TRBD1,TRBV5-1,-,TRBJ2-5,CASSLAQGNQETQYF,TGCGCCAGCAGCTTGGCACAGGGGAACCAAGAGACCCAGTACTTC
TRBD1,TRBV6-1,few,TRBJ2-7,CASTSAYRGARGWYEQYF,TGTGCCAGCACCTCTGCCTACAGGGGTGCAAGGGGGTGGTACGAGCAGTACTTC
TRBD1,TRBV25-1,few,TRBJ2-2,CASSGLGQGPGELFF,TGTGCCAGCAGTGGACTTGGACAGGGTCCCGGGGAGCTGTTTTTT
-,TRBV6-1,few,TRBJ2-1,CAISVSVSSYNEQFF,TGTGCCATCTCGGTTAGCGTGAGCTCCTACAATGAGCAGTTCTTC
TRBD2,TRBV4-3,few,TRBJ2-3,CASSQEVRLAASTDTQYF,TGCGCCAGCAGCCAAGAGGTGAGGCTAGCGGCCTCCACAGATACGCAGTATTTT
TRBD1,TRBV29-1,few,TRBJ2-3,CSATGGTDTQYF,TGCAGCGCGACAGGGGGCACAGATACGCAGTATTTT
-,TRBV6-5,-,TRBJ1-1,CASSYSGEEAFF,TGTGCCAGCAGTTACTCAGGGGAGGAAGCTTTCTTT
-,TRBV7-3,-,TRBJ2-1,CASSDAKGKVNEQFF,TGTGCCAGCAGCGACGCCAAGGGGAAAGTGAATGAGCAGTTCTTC
TRBD2,TRBV6-2/TRBV6-3,-,TRBJ2-7,CASSGQLAGVSEGAYEQYF,TGTGCCAGCAGTGGCCAACTAGCGGGAGTTTCCGAGGGAGCCTACGAGCAGTACTTC
-,TRBV10-3,-,TRBJ2-7,CAISEGQYEQYF,TGTGCCATCAGTGAGGGGCAGTACGAGCAGTACTTC
-,TRBV7-2,-,TRBJ2-6,CASSHSGANVLTF,TGTGCCAGCAGCCACTCTGGGGCCAACGTCCTGACTTTC
-,TRBV5-1,few,TRBJ2-7,CASSLGDLPYEQYF,TGCGCCAGCAGCCTTGGGGACTTGCCCTACGAGCAGTACTTC
-,TRBV28,many,TRBJ2-7,CASSLWGYEQYF,TGTGCCAGCAGTTTGTGGGGCTACGAGCAGTACTTC
TRBD2,TRBV6-2/TRBV6-3,-,TRBJ2-2,CASRPTGLAGTGELFF,TGTGCCAGCAGGCCCACCGGACTAGCTGGCACCGGGGAGCTGTTTTTT
-,TRBV6-1,-,TRBJ2-7,CASRTGQTYEQYF,TGTGCCAGCAGAACCGGGCAGACCTACGAGCAGTACTTC
-,TRBV28,-,TRBJ2-7,CASLGSLYEQYF,TGTGCCAGCTTGGGCAGTCTCTACGAGCAGTACTTC
TRBD1,TRBV3-1,-,TRBJ1-2,CASSYGTGLYGYTF,TGTGCCAGCAGCTACGGGACAGGACTCTATGGCTACACCTTC
-,TRBV7-9,-,TRBJ2-5,CASNPSASAETQYF,TGTGCCAGCAACCCCTCGGCTAGCGCAGAGACCCAGTACTTC
-,TRBV21-1,few,TRBJ2-5,CASDRDYTGEQYF,TGTGCCAGCGACCGGGACTACACCGGGGAGCAGTACTTC
TRBD1,TRBV14,-,TRBJ2-7,CASSLGDSNSYEQYF,TGTGCCAGCAGCCTGGGGGACAGTAATTCCTACGAGCAGTACTTC
-,TRBV9,few,TRBJ1-4,CASSVSVPGSVGATNEKLFF,TGTGCCAGCAGCGTATCTGTCCCAGGTTCGGTAGGGGCAACTAATGAAAAACTGTTTTTT
TRBD2,TRBV20-1,-,TRBJ2-7,CSVAPPSAGGGYEQYF,TGCAGTGTTGCACCCCCTTCAGCTGGGGGAGGGTACGAGCAGTACTTC
TRBD2,TRBV7-7,few,TRBJ2-7,CASSVSGTSVSYEQYF,TGTGCTAGCAGCGTTTCAGGGACTAGCGTTTCCTACGAGCAGTACTTC